This T cell receptor beta chain was recovered during a study of long-term antiretroviral therapy in people with HIV. It was version v3.0 of the immunoSEQ assay that was run at survey level. Using immunoSEQ multiplex PCR, the repertoire was profiled, and TCRdb retains in-frame clones only, with some absent. The sample lists 20,000 to 25,000 clones; about four fifths were seen once. From germline, CDR1 is MNHEY and CDR2 SVGAGI. V was shortened by 2 bases and J by 2 bases, with 7 bases between the two germline ends. This CDR3 is built from 15 residues. Study findings and constraints: Pre-ART clonal expansion yielded clones that dominated the repertoire at all time points.

As concerns this clone: No antigen is known for it.

The specimen was unsorted PBMCs, collected 0.1 years before starting antiretroviral therapy. This receptor was obtained from a man aged 40-55 years with HIV. The rearrangement joins TRBV6-5 to TRBJ2-6; D not resolved. The CDR3 region has the DNA TGTGCCAGCAGTTACACCCGGACTGGGGCCAACGTCCTGACTTTC. It specifies CASSYTRTGANVLTF.